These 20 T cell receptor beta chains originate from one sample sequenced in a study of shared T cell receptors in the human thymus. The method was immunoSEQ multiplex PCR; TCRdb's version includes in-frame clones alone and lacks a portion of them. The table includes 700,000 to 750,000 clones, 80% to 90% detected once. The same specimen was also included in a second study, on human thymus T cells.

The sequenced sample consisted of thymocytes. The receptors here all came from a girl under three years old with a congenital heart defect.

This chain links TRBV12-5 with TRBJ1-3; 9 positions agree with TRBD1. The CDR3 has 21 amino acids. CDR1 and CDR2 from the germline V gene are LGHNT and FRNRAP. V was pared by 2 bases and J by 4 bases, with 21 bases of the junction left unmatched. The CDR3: CASGLSKGGKKQGAVGNTIYF. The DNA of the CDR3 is TGTGCTAGTGGTTTGTCGAAAGGGGGAAAAAAACAGGGGGCAGTAGGAAACACCATATATTTT.

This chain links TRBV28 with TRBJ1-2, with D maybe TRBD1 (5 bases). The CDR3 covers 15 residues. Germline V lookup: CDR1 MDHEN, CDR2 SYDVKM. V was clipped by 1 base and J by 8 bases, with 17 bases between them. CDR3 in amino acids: CASSLSPGQYLGYTF. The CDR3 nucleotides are TGTGCCAGCAGTTTATCCCCCGGACAATATTTGGGCTACACCTTC.

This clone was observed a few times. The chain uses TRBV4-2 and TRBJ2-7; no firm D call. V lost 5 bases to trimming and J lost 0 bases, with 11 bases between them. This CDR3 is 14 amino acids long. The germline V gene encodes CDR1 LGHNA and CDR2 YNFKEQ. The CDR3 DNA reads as TGTGCCAGCAGCGTGGCGGTGAGCTCCTACGAGCAGTACTTC. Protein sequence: CASSVAVSSYEQYF.

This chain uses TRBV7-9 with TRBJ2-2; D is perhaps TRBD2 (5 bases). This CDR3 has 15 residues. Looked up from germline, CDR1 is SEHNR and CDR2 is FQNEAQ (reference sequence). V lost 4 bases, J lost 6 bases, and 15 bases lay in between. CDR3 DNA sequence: TGTGCCAGCAGCTCAAGGCGGGCACTCCCCGGGGAGCTGTTTTTT. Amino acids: CASSSRRALPGELFF.

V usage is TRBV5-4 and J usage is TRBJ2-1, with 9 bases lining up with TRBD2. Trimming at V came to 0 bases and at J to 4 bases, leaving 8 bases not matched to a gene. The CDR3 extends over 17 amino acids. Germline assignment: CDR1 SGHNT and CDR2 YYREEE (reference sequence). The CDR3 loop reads CASSLGPGAGGYNEQFF. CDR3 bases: TGTGCCAGCAGCTTGGGGCCTGGTGCGGGGGGGTACAATGAGCAGTTCTTC.

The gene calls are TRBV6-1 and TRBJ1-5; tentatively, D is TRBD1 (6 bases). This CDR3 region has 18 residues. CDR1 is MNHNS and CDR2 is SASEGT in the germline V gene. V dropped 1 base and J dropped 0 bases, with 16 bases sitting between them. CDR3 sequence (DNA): TGTGCCAGCAGTGAAGGGTGGGGGGGCCTTTATAGCAATCAGCCCCAGCATTTT. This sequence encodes CASSEGWGGLYSNQPQHF.

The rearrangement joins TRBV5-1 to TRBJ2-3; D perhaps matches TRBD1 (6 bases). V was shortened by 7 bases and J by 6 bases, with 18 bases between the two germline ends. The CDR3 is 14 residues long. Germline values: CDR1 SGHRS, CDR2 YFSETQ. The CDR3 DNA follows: TGCGCCAGCCATCCCCACAGGGAACTTGATACGCAGTATTTT. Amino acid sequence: CASHPHRELDTQYF. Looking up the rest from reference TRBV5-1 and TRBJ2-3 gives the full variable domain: KAGVTQTPRYLIKTRGQQVTLSCSPISGHRSVSWYQQTPGQGLQFLFEYFSETQRNKGNFPGRFSGRQFSNSRSEMNVSTLELGDSALYLCASHPHRELDTQYFGPGTRLTVL.

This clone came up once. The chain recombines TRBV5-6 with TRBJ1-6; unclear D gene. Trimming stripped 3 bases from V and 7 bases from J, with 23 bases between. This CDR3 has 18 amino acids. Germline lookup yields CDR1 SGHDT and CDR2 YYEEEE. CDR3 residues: CASSSDGWRRPRNSPLHF. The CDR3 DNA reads TGTGCCAGCAGCTCCGACGGATGGAGAAGACCAAGGAATTCACCCCTCCACTTT. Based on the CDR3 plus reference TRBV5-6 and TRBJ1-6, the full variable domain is DAGVTQSPTHLIKTRGQQVTLRCSPKSGHDTVSWYQQALGQGPQFIFQYYEEEERQRGNFPDRFSGHQFPNYSSELNVNALLLGDSALYLCASSSDGWRRPRNSPLHFGNGTRLTVT.

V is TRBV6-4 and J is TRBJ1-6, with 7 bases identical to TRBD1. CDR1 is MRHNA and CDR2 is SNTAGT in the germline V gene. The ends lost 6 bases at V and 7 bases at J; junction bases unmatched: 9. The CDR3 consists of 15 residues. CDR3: CASSYTGTENSPLHF. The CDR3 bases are TGTGCCAGCAGCTATACCGGGACAGAGAATTCACCCCTCCACTTT.

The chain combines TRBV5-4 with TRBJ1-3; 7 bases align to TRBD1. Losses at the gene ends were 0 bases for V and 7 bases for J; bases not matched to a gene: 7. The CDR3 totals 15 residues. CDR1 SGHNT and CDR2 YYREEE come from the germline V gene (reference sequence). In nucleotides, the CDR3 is TGTGCCAGCAGCTTGGAAAGAGCCAGGGGGAACACCATATATTTT. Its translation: CASSLERARGNTIYF.

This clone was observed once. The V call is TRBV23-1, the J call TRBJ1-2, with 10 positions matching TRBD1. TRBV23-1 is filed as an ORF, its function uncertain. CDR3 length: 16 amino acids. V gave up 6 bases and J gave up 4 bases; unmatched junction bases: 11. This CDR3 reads CASSPGQGTFGYGYTF. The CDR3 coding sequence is TGCGCCAGCAGCCCGGGACAGGGGACTTTTGGCTATGGCTACACCTTC.

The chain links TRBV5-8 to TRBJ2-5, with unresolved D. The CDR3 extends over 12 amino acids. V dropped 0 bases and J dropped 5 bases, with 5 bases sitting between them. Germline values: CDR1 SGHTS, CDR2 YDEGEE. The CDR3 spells CASSLAGETQYF. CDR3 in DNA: TGTGCCAGCAGCTTGGCCGGGGAGACCCAGTACTTC.

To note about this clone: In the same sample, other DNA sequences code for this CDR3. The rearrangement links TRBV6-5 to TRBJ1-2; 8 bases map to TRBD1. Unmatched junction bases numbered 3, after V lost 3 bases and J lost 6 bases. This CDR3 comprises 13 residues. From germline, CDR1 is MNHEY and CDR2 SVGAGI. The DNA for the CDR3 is TGTGCCAGCAGTTATGGGACAGGCCATGGCTACACCTTC. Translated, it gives CASSYGTGHGYTF.

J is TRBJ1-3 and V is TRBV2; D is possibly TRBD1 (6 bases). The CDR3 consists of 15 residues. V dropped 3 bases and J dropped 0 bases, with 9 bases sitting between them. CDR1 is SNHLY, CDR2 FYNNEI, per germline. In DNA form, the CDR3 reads TGTGCCAGCAGTGAGCAGGGGCTCTCTGGAAACACCATATATTTT. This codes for CASSEQGLSGNTIYF.

This CDR3 reads CASSRLAPQETQYF. The DNA of the CDR3 is TGTGCCAGCAGCCGGTTAGCCCCACAAGAGACCCAGTACTTC. The rearrangement links TRBV7-9 to TRBJ2-5; D uncertain. This CDR3 is built from 14 residues. Germline loops: CDR1 SEHNR, CDR2 FQNEAQ (reference sequence). Trimming pared 5 bases from V and 2 bases from J, leaving 12 bases between. The full variable domain, with the rest looked up from reference TRBV7-9 and TRBJ2-5, is DTGVSQNPRHKITKRGQNVTFRCDPISEHNRLYWYRQTLGQGPEFLTYFQNEAQLEKSRLLSDRFSAERPKGSFSTLEIQRTEQGDSAMYLCASSRLAPQETQYFGPGTRLLVL.

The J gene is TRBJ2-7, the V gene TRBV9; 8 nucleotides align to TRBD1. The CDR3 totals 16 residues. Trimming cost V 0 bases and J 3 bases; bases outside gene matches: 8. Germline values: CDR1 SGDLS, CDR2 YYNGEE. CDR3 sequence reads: CASSVAGETGDYEQYF. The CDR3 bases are TGTGCCAGCAGCGTAGCTGGGGAGACAGGGGACTACGAGCAGTACTTC.

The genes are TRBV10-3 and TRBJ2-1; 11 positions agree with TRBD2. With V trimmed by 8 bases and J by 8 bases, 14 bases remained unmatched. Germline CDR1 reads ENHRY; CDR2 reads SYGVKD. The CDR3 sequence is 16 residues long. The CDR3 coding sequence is TGTGCCATCGGATTACCTACTAGCGGGGGTGGAGATGAGCAGTTCTTC. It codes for CAIGLPTSGGGDEQFF.

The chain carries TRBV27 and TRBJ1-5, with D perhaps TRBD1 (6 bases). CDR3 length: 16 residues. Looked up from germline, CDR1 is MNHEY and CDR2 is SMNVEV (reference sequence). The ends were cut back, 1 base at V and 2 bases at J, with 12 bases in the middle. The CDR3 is CASSLWGRGGNQPQHF. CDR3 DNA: TGTGCCAGCAGTTTATGGGGGAGGGGGGGCAATCAGCCCCAGCATTTT.

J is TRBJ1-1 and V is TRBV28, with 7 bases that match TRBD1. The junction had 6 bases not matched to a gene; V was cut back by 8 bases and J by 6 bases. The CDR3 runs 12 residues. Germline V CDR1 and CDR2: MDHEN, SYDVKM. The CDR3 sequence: CASRRQGAEAFF. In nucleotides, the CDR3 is TGTGCCAGCCGGAGACAGGGTGCTGAAGCTTTCTTT.

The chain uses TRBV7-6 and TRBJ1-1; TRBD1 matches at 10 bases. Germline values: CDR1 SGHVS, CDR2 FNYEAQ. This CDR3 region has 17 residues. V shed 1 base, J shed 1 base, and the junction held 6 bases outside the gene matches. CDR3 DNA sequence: TGTGCCAGCAGCTTAGTCCTGGGACAGGGGAAGAACACTGAAGCTTTCTTT. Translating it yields CASSLVLGQGKNTEAFF.